The 27 T cell receptor beta chains below come from one sample, sequenced in a study of shared clonotypes between healthy human individuals. Here immunoSEQ multiplex PCR was the method, and the copy in TCRdb shows in-frame clones only, minus some. The sample records 2 million to 2.5 million clones, about 90% being singletons. The sequenced sample was naive CD4+ T cells from PBMCs. Specified subset: CD45RA+ positively selected. These receptors were obtained from a man in his late teens or twenties in good health. Some clones in this sample may be carry-over from other donors' samples.

The table lists this clone with a few counts. The rearrangement links TRBV18 to TRBJ1-2, with D uncertain. This CDR3 contains 11 residues. Per germline, CDR1 KGHSH and CDR2 LQKENI. V lost 5 bases to trimming and J lost 3 bases, with 4 bases between them. The CDR3 is CASSSDYGYTF. In DNA form, the CDR3 reads TGTGCCAGCTCATCAGACTATGGCTACACCTTC.

J is TRBJ2-3 and V is TRBV20-1; D uncertain. The V end lost 6 bases, the J end lost 7 bases, and 11 bases lay between the germline ends. This CDR3 comprises 11 residues. The germline gives CDR1 DFQATT, CDR2 SNEGSKA (reference sequence). CDR3 loop: CSALNANTQYF. The CDR3 nucleotides are TGCAGTGCCTTAAATGCGAATACGCAGTATTTT.

This sequence joins TRBV29-1 and TRBJ2-7; TRBD2 matches 12 bases. The CDR3 contains 16 residues. V lost 0 bases to trimming and J lost 6 bases; unmatched junction nucleotides: 9. Germline V lookup: CDR1 SQVTM, CDR2 ANQGSEA. CDR3 in amino acids: CSVEDPTSGRLGEQYF. Written as DNA, the CDR3 is TGCAGCGTTGAAGATCCGACTAGCGGGAGATTGGGCGAGCAGTACTTC.

The J gene is TRBJ2-7, the V gene TRBV29-1, with 9 bases identical to TRBD1. V lost 4 bases and J lost 2; bases outside the gene matches: 6. In germline, CDR1 is SQVTM, CDR2 ANQGSEA. CDR3 length: 14 residues. CDR3 sequence: CSVGRGQGPYEQYF. The CDR3 coding sequence is TGCAGCGTTGGTAGGGGACAGGGTCCCTACGAGCAGTACTTC.

Notes on this clone: Other DNA sequences in this sample translate to the same CDR3. The chain uses TRBV7-2 and TRBJ1-2; 7 nucleotides match TRBD1. The V and J ends lost 5 bases and 6 bases, in that order; junction bases with no gene match: 15. Germline V CDR1 and CDR2: SGHTA, FQGNSA. There are 16 residues in the CDR3. The CDR3 DNA reads as TGTGCCAGCAGCCCCCGGACAGGACGGAATTCCCATGGCTACACCTTC. Translating it yields CASSPRTGRNSHGYTF.

J is TRBJ2-1 and V is TRBV7-2, with TRBD2 identical over 8 bases. V lost 1 base and J lost 5; bases outside the gene matches: 4. The V gene's germline CDR1 is SGHTA and CDR2 FQGNSA. The CDR3 loop spans 15 amino acids. The CDR3 DNA is TGTGCCAGCAGCTTAGGGGTTAGCGGGAACAATGAGCAGTTCTTC. Its translation: CASSLGVSGNNEQFF.

The chain joins TRBV28 to TRBJ2-7, with 7 bases identical to TRBD2. V was clipped by 8 bases and J by 4 bases; unmatched bases: 8. The CDR3 runs to 13 residues. Germline-derived CDR1 and CDR2 are MDHEN and SYDVKM. The DNA for the CDR3 is TGTGCCAGCGCCCCCGGCGGGAGTTACGAGCAGTACTTC. Protein: CASAPGGSYEQYF.

The gene calls are TRBV28 and TRBJ1-1; D gene uncertain. V lost 8 bases and J 3 bases, leaving 16 bases between the germline ends. The germline gives CDR1 MDHEN, CDR2 SYDVKM. The CDR3 extends over 14 amino acids. CDR3 sequence reads: CASRPNSRYTEAFF. The CDR3 nucleotides are TGTGCCAGCCGCCCGAACAGCAGGTACACTGAAGCTTTCTTT.

V gene TRBV7-9 combines with J gene TRBJ2-2; 8 bases are a match to TRBD1. Germline V gives CDR1 SEHNR, CDR2 FQNEAQ (reference sequence). The CDR3 contains 18 residues. The trim removed 2 bases at V and 3 bases at J, leaving 11 bases unmatched. The CDR3 coding sequence is TGTGCCAGCAGCTTAAACAGGGGGGAGCCCGGGTACACCGGGGAGCTGTTTTTT. Protein sequence: CASSLNRGEPGYTGELFF. The entire variable domain, with the rest obtained from reference TRBV7-9 and TRBJ2-2, is as follows: DTGVSQNPRHKITKRGQNVTFRCDPISEHNRLYWYRQTLGQGPEFLTYFQNEAQLEKSRLLSDRFSAERPKGSFSTLEIQRTEQGDSAMYLCASSLNRGEPGYTGELFFGEGSRLTVL.

The chain links TRBV5-1 to TRBJ1-4, with TRBD1 matching over 7 bases. This CDR3 comprises 15 residues. The V segment lost 1 base and the J segment 7 bases; nucleotides outside the gene matches: 7. In germline, CDR1 is SGHRS, CDR2 YFSETQ. The CDR3: CASSLSDRETEKLFF. The CDR3 DNA sequence: TGCGCCAGCAGCTTGAGTGACAGGGAGACTGAAAAACTGTTTTTT.

The chain uses TRBV5-1 and TRBJ1-4; 9 positions match TRBD1. V lost 4 bases and J lost 6; bases outside the gene matches: 4. The CDR3 has 14 amino acids. Per the germline V gene, CDR1 is SGHRS and CDR2 is YFSETQ. The CDR3 bases are TGCGCCAGCAGCCGCCGGGACAGGGATGAAAAACTGTTTTTT. Its translation: CASSRRDRDEKLFF. The full variable domain, rest sourced from reference TRBV5-1 and TRBJ1-4, is KAGVTQTPRYLIKTRGQQVTLSCSPISGHRSVSWYQQTPGQGLQFLFEYFSETQRNKGNFPGRFSGRQFSNSRSEMNVSTLELGDSALYLCASSRRDRDEKLFFGSGTQLSVL.

The gene calls are TRBV30 and TRBJ1-4; D is unresolved. Germline-derived CDR1 and CDR2 are GTSNPN and SVGIG (reference sequence). The germline V and J ends were trimmed by 1 base and 3 bases, with 9 bases remaining between them. This CDR3 has 14 amino acids. CDR3 in DNA: TGTGCCTGGAGTGGAATCGCGGCTAATGAAAAACTGTTTTTT. It specifies CAWSGIAANEKLFF. The full variable domain, in which reference TRBV30 and TRBJ1-4 provide the parts outside the CDR3, is SQTIHQWPATLVQPVGSPLSLECTVEGTSNPNLYWYRQAAGRGLQLLFYSVGIGQISSEVPQNLSASRPQDRQFILSSKKLLLSDSGFYLCAWSGIAANEKLFFGSGTQLSVL.

V usage is TRBV14 and J usage is TRBJ2-7; D possibly matches TRBD1 or TRBD2 (5 bases each). Trimming removed 4 bases at V and 2 bases at J, with 15 bases between. This CDR3 region has 15 residues. The germline gives CDR1 SGHDN, CDR2 FVKESK. In nucleotides, the CDR3 is TGTGCCAGCAGCCCTCGTGGGGGAGCAACCTACGAGCAGTACTTC. Its protein is CASSPRGGATYEQYF.

The chain couples TRBV2 to TRBJ2-7, with no clear D. CDR1 SNHLY and CDR2 FYNNEI come from the germline V gene. V was trimmed by 5 bases and J by 3 bases, leaving 11 bases between them. The CDR3 runs 13 residues. CDR3 protein: CASSFSHNYEQYF. The CDR3 nucleotides are TGTGCCAGCAGTTTCTCGCATAACTACGAGCAGTACTTC. The full variable domain, in which reference TRBV2 and TRBJ2-7 provide the parts outside the CDR3, is EPEVTQTPSHQVTQMGQEVILRCVPISNHLYFYWYRQILGQKVEFLVSFYNNEISEKSEIFDDQFSVERPDGSNFTLKIRSTKLEDSAMYFCASSFSHNYEQYFGPGTRLTVT.

V gene TRBV5-1 combines with J gene TRBJ1-4; TRBD1 matches 8 bases. V gave up 6 bases and J gave up 3 bases; unmatched junction bases: 4. CDR3 length equals 14 residues. CDR1 is SGHRS and CDR2 is YFSETQ in the germline V gene. The CDR3 DNA sequence: TGCGCCAGCAAAACACAGGGGGCTAATGAAAAACTGTTTTTT. The encoded protein is CASKTQGANEKLFF. Full variable domain (remainder filled in from reference TRBV5-1 and TRBJ1-4): KAGVTQTPRYLIKTRGQQVTLSCSPISGHRSVSWYQQTPGQGLQFLFEYFSETQRNKGNFPGRFSGRQFSNSRSEMNVSTLELGDSALYLCASKTQGANEKLFFGSGTQLSVL.

In DNA form, the CDR3 reads TGTGCCAGTAGTAGGCTTGATCCTGGAAACACCATATATTTT. Translating it yields CASSRLDPGNTIYF. The chain is built from TRBV19 and TRBJ1-3; D ambiguous. Germline V CDR1 and CDR2: LNHDA, SQIVND (reference sequence). CDR3 size: 14 residues. Trimming cost V 4 bases and J 2 bases, with 9 bases left between them.

This clone was counted a single time. Other DNA sequences of this sample code for an identical CDR3. The chain is built from TRBV7-9 and TRBJ2-1; 9 nucleotides align to TRBD2. V lost 1 base and J lost 6; bases outside the gene matches: 4. Per the germline V gene, CDR1 is SEHNR and CDR2 is FQNEAQ (reference sequence). CDR3 length: 15 amino acids. In nucleotides, the CDR3 is TGTGCCAGCAGCTTAGGGCTAGCGGGAAGCAATGAGCAGTTCTTC. Encoded protein: CASSLGLAGSNEQFF.

The chain is built from TRBV7-9 and TRBJ1-2, with unresolved D. The CDR3 loop spans 13 amino acids. The ends were cut back, 3 bases at V and 4 bases at J, with 9 bases in the middle. Per the germline V gene, CDR1 is SEHNR and CDR2 is FQNEAQ (reference sequence). The CDR3 sequence: CASSLAQVYGYTF. CDR3 sequence (DNA): TGTGCCAGCAGCTTGGCCCAGGTCTATGGCTACACCTTC.

J is TRBJ2-1 and V is TRBV18, with 9 bases lining up with TRBD2. V trimming: 6 bases; J trimming: 4 bases; junction bases outside the gene matches: 10. From germline, CDR1 is KGHSH and CDR2 LQKENI. The CDR3 is 16 residues long. Here the CDR3 reads CASSRLGGRVYNEQFF. The DNA of the CDR3 is TGTGCCAGCTCGCGCCTCGGCGGGAGGGTGTACAATGAGCAGTTCTTC.

This clone was counted only a few times. The same CDR3 can be traced to other DNA sequences in this sample. The gene calls are TRBV7-3 and TRBJ2-3, with D uncertain. V was shortened by 0 bases and J by 1 base, with 2 bases between the two germline ends. From germline, CDR1 is SGHTA and CDR2 FQGTGA. This CDR3 has 13 residues. The CDR3 sequence: CASSLTGTDTQYF. The DNA for the CDR3 is TGTGCCAGCAGCTTAACGGGCACAGATACGCAGTATTTT.

The V call is TRBV18, the J call TRBJ2-3; 7 nucleotides agree with TRBD2. This CDR3 spans 16 amino acids. With 6 bases clipped from V and 4 bases from J, the junction kept 13 bases outside the gene matches. CDR1 and CDR2 (germline): KGHSH, LQKENI. The CDR3 sequence: CASSPRGAGDADTQYF. In nucleotides, the CDR3 is TGTGCCAGCTCGCCCCGCGGGGCGGGAGACGCAGATACGCAGTATTTT.

The chain employs TRBV4-3 and TRBJ2-1, with D unclear. CDR3 size: 13 residues. Germline-derived CDR1 and CDR2 are LGHNA and YSLEER. Between the trimmed V and J ends, which lost 0 bases and 4 bases, there was a span of 4 bases. The CDR3 nucleotides read TGCGCCAGCAGCCAAGAGGAGTACAATGAGCAGTTCTTC. Translation gives CASSQEEYNEQFF.

V gene TRBV5-1 combines with J gene TRBJ1-2; D unclear. The CDR3 runs to 15 residues. Looked up from germline, CDR1 is SGHRS and CDR2 is YFSETQ. The germline V and J ends were trimmed by 4 bases and 6 bases, with 19 bases remaining between them. Here the CDR3 reads CASSPSLRPPDGYTF. In DNA, the CDR3 is TGCGCCAGCAGCCCGTCCCTACGACCACCGGATGGCTACACCTTC.

The V gene is TRBV7-2, the J gene TRBJ2-7; tentative D call: TRBD2 (6 bases). The germline V gene has CDR1 SGHTA and CDR2 FQGNSA. CDR3 length equals 17 residues. Between the trimmed V and J ends, which lost 1 base and 4 bases, there was a span of 20 bases. The CDR3 loop is CASSLGGLGGGSYEQYF. CDR3 DNA sequence: TGTGCCAGCAGCTTAGGAGGCTTGGGAGGAGGGAGTTACGAGCAGTACTTC.

J is TRBJ2-7 and V is TRBV30; 8 positions agree with TRBD2. The CDR3 is made up of 12 amino acids. The J segment lost 0 bases and the V segment lost 8 bases, leaving 3 bases of the junction unmatched. The germline V gene encodes CDR1 GTSNPN and CDR2 SVGIG (reference sequence). CDR3 sequence: CARGGSSYEQYF. In DNA form, the CDR3 reads TGTGCCCGGGGGGGTAGCTCCTACGAGCAGTACTTC.

In the case of this clone: Different DNA sequences within this sample yield the same CDR3. The V call is TRBV6-5, the J call TRBJ2-3; 8 nucleotides line up with TRBD2. The CDR3 runs 15 residues. Trimming at V came to 0 bases and at J to 4 bases, leaving 3 bases not matched to a gene. CDR1 and CDR2 from the germline V gene are MNHEY and SVGAGI. The CDR3 protein is CASSYSAGGADTQYF. DNA for the CDR3: TGTGCCAGCAGTTACTCCGCGGGAGGAGCAGATACGCAGTATTTT.

This chain joins TRBV28 and TRBJ2-7; no clear D gene. Germline V gene data show CDR1 as MDHEN and CDR2 as SYDVKM. V shed 2 bases and J shed 2 bases, with 10 bases lying between them. This CDR3 region has 14 residues. The CDR3 bases are TGTGCCAGCAGTTTAGTGGGCAATACCTACGAGCAGTACTTC. Translation: CASSLVGNTYEQYF.